This T cell receptor beta chain was captured by sequencing in a study of T cells in narcolepsy. Using immunoSEQ multiplex PCR, the repertoire was profiled, and TCRdb retains in-frame clones only, with some absent. The table has more than 30,000 clones, about 80% seen once; the top ten hold over 0.95%. The germline V gene encodes CDR1 SGDLS and CDR2 YYNGEE. V was cut by 5 bases and J by 4 bases, with 7 bases left in between. The length of the CDR3 is 12 residues. Source material: CD45RA- memory CD4+ T cells from PBMCs. The V gene is TRBV9, the J gene TRBJ1-3; D remains unclear. This clonotype was obtained from a human donor with narcolepsy. The CDR3 loop reads CASSPTGNTIYF. Written as DNA, the CDR3 is TGTGCCAGCAGTCCAACAGGAAACACCATATATTTT.